The rows below give T cell receptor beta chains drawn from one sample of a study of human T cells and chemical hapten exposure. TCRdb reprocessed the RACE reads via MiXCR and lists one record per CDR3 protein. The sample lists approximately 46,000 distinct CDR3 sequences, 9.5% to 10% occurring once. This material consisted of whole blood, taken in connection with sensitization to the hapten diphenylcyclopropenone (DPC). These receptors originate from a woman aged 25 to 45 with alopecia areata. Some clones in this sample may be carry-over from other donors' samples. The CDR3 runs from the conserved cysteine through the conserved F or W. Each record gives: D gene, V gene, J gene, clone size, CDR3 DNA, CDR3 protein. The D gene is left open where the match is weak. Not every row has a clone size; where given, it reads once, few, many or a size class.

>NA|TRBV7-2|TRBJ2-1|few
TGTGCCAGCAGCTCGGGACTCTTCTCCTACAATGAGCAGTTCTTC
CASSSGLFSYNEQFF
>NA|TRBV24-1|TRBJ2-3|NA
TGTGCCACCAGTCGTCCGGGGGGCACAGATACGCAGTATTTT
CATSRPGGTDTQYF
>TRBD2|TRBV9|TRBJ2-7|few
TGTGCCAGCAGCGTAGCCTACTCGGCGGGGGGGCAGGGCGAGCAGTACTTC
CASSVAYSAGGQGEQYF
>NA|TRBV4-3|TRBJ1-2|few
TGCGCCAGCAGCCAAGAGACCCTCTATGGCTACACCTTC
CASSQETLYGYTF
>NA|TRBV4-3|TRBJ1-4|many
TGCGCCAGCAGCCCCTCATGGGTAGGGAGTGAAAAACTGTTTTTT
CASSPSWVGSEKLFF
>NA|TRBV5-4|TRBJ1-4|few
TGTGCCAGCAGCTCGGGACGGGTTAATGAAAAACTGTTTTTT
CASSSGRVNEKLFF
>TRBD2|TRBV30|TRBJ2-7|NA
TGTGCCTGTAGCGGGAGCTCCTACGAGCAGTACTTC
CACSGSSYEQYF
>TRBD1|TRBV6-2/TRBV6-3|TRBJ2-7|many
TGTGCCAGCAGCCCCGGGACAGTCTTTCACTACGAGCAGTACTTC
CASSPGTVFHYEQYF
>TRBD1|TRBV9|TRBJ2-1|many
TGTGCCAGCAGCGTAGCTTTTGGGGACAGCATCCGCAATGAGCAGTTCTTC
CASSVAFGDSIRNEQFF
>NA|TRBV28|TRBJ1-5|many
TGTGCCAGCAGTAGAACGGAGGACCTTTATAGCAATCAGCCCCAGCATTTT
CASSRTEDLYSNQPQHF
>TRBD1|TRBV28|TRBJ1-5|few
TGTGCCACCCTACAGGGGGGTCAGCCCCAGCATTTT
CATLQGGQPQHF
>TRBD2|TRBV6-2/TRBV6-3|TRBJ2-5|many
TGTGCCAGCAGTCCTAGCGGGGGCCAAGAGACCCAGTACTTC
CASSPSGGQETQYF
>TRBD1|TRBV28|TRBJ1-3|few
TGTGCCAGCAGGGGACAGTTGATCGGAAACACCATATATTTT
CASRGQLIGNTIYF
>NA|TRBV7-6|TRBJ2-7|many
TGTGCCAGCAGCTCCGGGACCTACGAGCAGTACTTC
CASSSGTYEQYF
>NA|TRBV12-3/TRBV12-4|TRBJ2-1|many
TGTGCCAGCAGTTTTCAGACTAACAATGAGCAGTTCTTC
CASSFQTNNEQFF
>NA|TRBV5-1|TRBJ2-2|NA
TGCGCCAGCAGCTGGACCGGGACAACTAACACCGGGGAGCTGTTTTTT
CASSWTGTTNTGELFF
>NA|TRBV5-1|TRBJ2-2|many
TGCGCCAGCAGCTTGGATTGGGCAGGGCACACCGGGGAGCTGTTTTTT
CASSLDWAGHTGELFF
>NA|TRBV3-1|TRBJ2-7|NA
TGTGCCAGCAGCCGCTCGGACTACGAGCAGTACTTC
CASSRSDYEQYF
>NA|TRBV4-3|TRBJ1-2|few
TGCGCCAGCAGCCAAGATGAGGAGGGCTACACCTTC
CASSQDEEGYTF
>TRBD1|TRBV5-5|TRBJ2-5|many
TGTGCCAGCAGCTTGGTCGGGACAGGGATGCAAGAGACCCAGTACTTC
CASSLVGTGMQETQYF
>TRBD1|TRBV7-2|TRBJ1-2|few
TGTGCCAGCAGCTTAGTGGGCCAGGGGGGCCGGGATGGCTACACCTTC
CASSLVGQGGRDGYTF
>NA|TRBV11-1|TRBJ1-6|many
TGTGCCAGCAGACGCCTGACTAATAATTCACCCCTCCACTTT
CASRRLTNNSPLHF
>TRBD2|TRBV5-1|TRBJ2-5|many
TGCGCCAGCAGCCCCCGGGGGGAATTGAGAGAGACCCAGTACTTC
CASSPRGELRETQYF
>NA|TRBV11-3|TRBJ2-7|NA
TGTGCCAGCAGCTTAGAGCGGGGGCACTCCTACGAGCAGTACTTC
CASSLERGHSYEQYF
>TRBD2|TRBV7-2|TRBJ2-1|few
TGTGCCAGCAGGACTAGCGGGGGGGATTACTACAATGAGCAGTTCTTC
CASRTSGGDYYNEQFF
>NA|TRBV6-5|TRBJ2-7|few
TGTGCCAGCAGTTACGACAGAACCTACGAGCAGTACTTC
CASSYDRTYEQYF
>NA|TRBV4-2|TRBJ1-5|few
TGTGCCAGCAGCGGGAATAGCAATCAGCCCCAGCATTTT
CASSGNSNQPQHF
>NA|TRBV11-3|TRBJ2-1|few
TGTGCCAGCAGCCCCCGCCGGACCAGTGAGCAGTTCTTC
CASSPRRTSEQFF
>TRBD2|TRBV10-3|TRBJ2-1|many
TGTGCCATCAGTGAGTCTCTAGCGGGGGACTGGAGCTCCTACAATGAGCAGTTCTTC
CAISESLAGDWSSYNEQFF
>NA|TRBV6-2/TRBV6-3|TRBJ2-2|NA
TGTGCCAGCGGTAATCGGGGGTACACCGGGGAGCTGTTTTTT
CASGNRGYTGELFF
>NA|TRBV7-9|TRBJ2-5|many
TGTGCCAGCAGCGCCGGGGTCGGCGGGGATTCTTCACAAGAGACCCAGTACTTC
CASSAGVGGDSSQETQYF
>TRBD1|TRBV6-5|TRBJ2-5|few
TGTGCCAGCGGACAGGCGGTTTCCCAGTACTTC
CASGQAVSQYF
>NA|TRBV12-3/TRBV12-4|TRBJ2-1|many
TGTGCCAGCGGTCGCGGTTCTGGTTACAATGAGCAGTTCTTC
CASGRGSGYNEQFF
>TRBD1|TRBV6-4|TRBJ2-3|few
TGTGCCAGCAGTCGACAGGGGGTTAGCACAGATACGCAGTATTTT
CASSRQGVSTDTQYF
>NA|TRBV7-2|TRBJ1-1|few
TGTGCCAGCAGCTTAGCTGCAGGGATGGGCACTGAAGCTTTCTTT
CASSLAAGMGTEAFF
>NA|TRBV12-2|TRBJ2-5|many
TGTGCAAGTCGCTTAGTACCGGAGACCCAGTACTTC
CASRLVPETQYF
>NA|TRBV29-1|TRBJ2-5|many
TGCAGCGCAACGGTGGCGGGGGCAAAGACCCAGTACTTC
CSATVAGAKTQYF
>TRBD1|TRBV12-3/TRBV12-4|TRBJ2-7|NA
TGTGCCAGCGGGACAGTCTCCTACGAGCAGTACTTC
CASGTVSYEQYF
>NA|TRBV12-3/TRBV12-4|TRBJ1-3|NA
TGTGCCAGCAGCGAAACTCGAAACACCATATATTTT
CASSETRNTIYF
>NA|TRBV20-1|TRBJ1-3|NA
TGCAGTGCTAGACGGGCACATGATGCCCCCGGAAACACCATATATTTT
CSARRAHDAPGNTIYF
>NA|TRBV25-1|TRBJ1-2|NA
TGTGCCAGCAGTGAATCCGGGGCAGCTAACTATGGCTACACCTTC
CASSESGAANYGYTF
>TRBD2|TRBV4-1|TRBJ2-3|NA
TGCGCCAGCAGCCAAGGGCTTCTAAGCGGGGTCGGGGATACGCAGTATTTT
CASSQGLLSGVGDTQYF
>NA|TRBV28|TRBJ2-4|few
TGTGCCAGCAGTCTTATGCATCGGACAGCGAAAAACATTCAGTACTTC
CASSLMHRTAKNIQYF
>TRBD1|TRBV27|TRBJ2-7|many
TGTGCCAGCAGCCGACAGGGGTCGGTGGGGGAGCAGTACTTC
CASSRQGSVGEQYF
>NA|TRBV28|TRBJ1-1|many
TGTGCCATCAAAGGGGTCGGTTTGGAAGCTTTCTTT
CAIKGVGLEAFF